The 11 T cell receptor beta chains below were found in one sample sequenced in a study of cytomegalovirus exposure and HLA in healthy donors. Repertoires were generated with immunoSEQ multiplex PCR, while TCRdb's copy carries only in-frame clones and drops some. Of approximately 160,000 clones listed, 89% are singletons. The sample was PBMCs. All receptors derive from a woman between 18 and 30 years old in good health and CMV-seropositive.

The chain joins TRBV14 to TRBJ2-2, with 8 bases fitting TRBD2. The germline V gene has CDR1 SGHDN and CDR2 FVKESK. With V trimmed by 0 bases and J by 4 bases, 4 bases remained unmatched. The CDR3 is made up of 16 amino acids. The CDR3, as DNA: TGTGCCAGCAGCCAAGAAGCGGGAGAAGCCACCGGGGAGCTGTTTTTT. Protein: CASSQEAGEATGELFF.

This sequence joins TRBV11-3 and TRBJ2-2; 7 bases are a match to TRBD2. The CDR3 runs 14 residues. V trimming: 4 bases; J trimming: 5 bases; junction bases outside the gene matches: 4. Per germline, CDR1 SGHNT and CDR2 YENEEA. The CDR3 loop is CASSSSGITGELFF. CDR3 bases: TGTGCCAGCAGCTCAAGCGGGATAACCGGGGAGCTGTTTTTT.

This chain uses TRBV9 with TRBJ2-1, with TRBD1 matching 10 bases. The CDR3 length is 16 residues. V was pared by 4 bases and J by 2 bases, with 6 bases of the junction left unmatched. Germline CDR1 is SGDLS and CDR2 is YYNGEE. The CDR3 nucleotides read TGTGCCAGCAGCATCACCGGGACAGGGGCCTACAATGAGCAGTTCTTC. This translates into CASSITGTGAYNEQFF.

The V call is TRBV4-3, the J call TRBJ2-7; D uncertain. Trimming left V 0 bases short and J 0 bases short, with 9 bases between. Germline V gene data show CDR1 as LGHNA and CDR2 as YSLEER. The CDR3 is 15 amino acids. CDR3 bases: TGCGCCAGCAGCCAAGATGTCCCGAGCTCCTACGAGCAGTACTTC. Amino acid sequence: CASSQDVPSSYEQYF.

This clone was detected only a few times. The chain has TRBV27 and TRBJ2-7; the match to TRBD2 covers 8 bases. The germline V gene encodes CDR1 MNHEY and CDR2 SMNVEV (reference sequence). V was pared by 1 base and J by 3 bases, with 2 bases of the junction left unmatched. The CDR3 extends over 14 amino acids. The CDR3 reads CASSLYGTSYEQYF. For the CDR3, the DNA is TGTGCCAGCAGTTTATATGGGACTAGCTACGAGCAGTACTTC.

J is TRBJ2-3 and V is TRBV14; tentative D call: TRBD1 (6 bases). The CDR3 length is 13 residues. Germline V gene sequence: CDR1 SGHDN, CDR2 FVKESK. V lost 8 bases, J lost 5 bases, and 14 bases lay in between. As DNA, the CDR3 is TGTGCCAGCGGACGACAGGTCCTAGATACGCAGTATTTT. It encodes CASGRQVLDTQYF.

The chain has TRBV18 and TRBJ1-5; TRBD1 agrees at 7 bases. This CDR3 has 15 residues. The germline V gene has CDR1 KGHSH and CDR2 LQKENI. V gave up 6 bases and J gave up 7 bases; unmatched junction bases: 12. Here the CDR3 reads CASSQLAQGGQPQHF. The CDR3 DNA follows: TGTGCCAGCTCGCAGCTCGCCCAGGGGGGACAGCCCCAGCATTTT.

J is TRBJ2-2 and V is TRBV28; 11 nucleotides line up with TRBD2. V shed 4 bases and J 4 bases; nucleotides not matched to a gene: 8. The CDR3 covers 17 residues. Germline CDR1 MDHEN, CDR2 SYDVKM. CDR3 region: CASSSRMTSGITGELFF. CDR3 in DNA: TGTGCCAGCAGTTCTAGAATGACTAGCGGGATCACCGGGGAGCTGTTTTTT.

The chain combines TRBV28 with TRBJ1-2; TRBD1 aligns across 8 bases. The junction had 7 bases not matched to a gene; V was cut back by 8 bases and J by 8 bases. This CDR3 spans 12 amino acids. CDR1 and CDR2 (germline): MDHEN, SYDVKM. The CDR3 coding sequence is TGTGCCAGCCAACAGGGGGTCGGCGGCTACACCTTC. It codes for CASQQGVGGYTF.

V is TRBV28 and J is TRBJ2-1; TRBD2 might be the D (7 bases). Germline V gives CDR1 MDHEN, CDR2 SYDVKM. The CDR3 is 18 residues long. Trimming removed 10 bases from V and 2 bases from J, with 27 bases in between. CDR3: CATNLGASGRLTYNEQFF. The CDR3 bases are TGTGCCACCAACCTGGGGGCTAGCGGCCGCCTTACCTACAATGAGCAGTTCTTC. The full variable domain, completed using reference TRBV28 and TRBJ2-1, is DVKVTQSSRYLVKRTGEKVFLECVQDMDHENMFWYRQDPGLGLRLIYFSYDVKMKEKGDIPEGYSVSREKKERFSLILESASTNQTSMYLCATNLGASGRLTYNEQFFGPGTRLTVL.

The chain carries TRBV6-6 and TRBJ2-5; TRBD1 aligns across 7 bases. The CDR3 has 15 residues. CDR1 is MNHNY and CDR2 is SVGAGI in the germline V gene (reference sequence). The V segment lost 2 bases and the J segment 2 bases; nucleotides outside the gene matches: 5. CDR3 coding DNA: TGTGCCAGCAGTTACCGGGACAGAGAACAAGAGACCCAGTACTTC. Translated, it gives CASSYRDREQETQYF.